This T cell receptor beta chain appears in the sequencing data of a study of cytomegalovirus exposure and HLA in healthy donors. In the PCR, 60 Vbeta and 13 Jbeta primers were used. Per the study methods: The authors later counted 75 million to 90 million unique TCR beta chains, 9.5 million to 11 million of them shared. The protocol was immunoSEQ multiplex PCR, while the TCRdb copy is restricted to in-frame clones and leaves out a portion. Clone size and the V and J calls come from that table; the DNA yielded D and trimming. The sample carries about 180,000 clones, around 80% recorded once. Study-level findings and limits: A few CMV-associated chains proved CMV antigen-specific in vitro. Associated with cytomegalovirus, according to the listing, were around 170 TCR beta chains.

V trimming: 5 bases; J trimming: 4 bases; junction bases outside the gene matches: 3. Germline V gene sequence: CDR1 MNHEY, CDR2 SMNVEV (reference sequence). The CDR3 is 14 amino acids. Comments on this clone: No antigen is known for it.

Sample: PBMCs. The sequence came from a man aged 40-49 years in good health and CMV-seronegative. The chain couples TRBV27 to TRBJ1-5, with 9 bases that match TRBD1. In nucleotides, the CDR3 is TGTGCCAGCAGTCCGGGACAGGGAAATCAGCCCCAGCATTTT. Residues: CASSPGQGNQPQHF.